This passage covers 15 T cell receptor beta chains from one sample sequenced in a study of T cells in Graves' hyperthyroidism and ophthalmopathy (dated by TCRdb to the late 2010s). The library was generated by multiplex PCR. The sequencer listed for this sample is Illumina HiSeq 2000. Amplification of TCR beta CDR3 regions was carried out from RNA transcripts. The TCR CDR3 was subjected to a first round of RT-PCR using the HTBI primer set and the Qiagen OneStep RT-PCR kit. TCRdb cleaned the public reads at Q25 with fastp, built clones with MiXCR and kept in-frame beta chains. Entries that share a CDR3 protein sequence are merged under the most common genes and DNA. The sample contains approximately 100,000 distinct CDR3 sequences, roughly 40% of them found a single time. The ten largest clones add up to about 9.4% of the sample. The sequenced sample was peripheral blood or thyroid tissue (not recorded which). These receptors originate from a woman in her 30s with Graves' hyperthyroidism.

This rearrangement joins TRBV30 to TRBJ1-1, with 8 bases matching TRBD1. The V segment lost 7 bases and the J segment 7 bases; nucleotides outside the gene matches: 5. Germline CDR1 and CDR2: GTSNPN and SVGIG (reference sequence). The CDR3 loop spans 11 amino acids. In DNA form, the CDR3 reads TGTGCCTCACAGGGGGTTCTTGAAGCTTTCTTT. Its protein product is CASQGVLEAFF. Complete variable domain (other parts from reference TRBV30 and TRBJ1-1): SQTIHQWPATLVQPVGSPLSLECTVEGTSNPNLYWYRQAAGRGLQLLFYSVGIGQISSEVPQNLSASRPQDRQFILSSKKLLLSDSGFYLCASQGVLEAFFGQGTRLTVV.

The chain employs TRBV6-1 and TRBJ1-1; 9 nucleotides align to TRBD1. The CDR3 sequence is 15 residues long. With 2 bases clipped from V and 2 bases from J, the junction kept 3 bases outside the gene matches. Germline CDR1 is MNHNS and CDR2 is SASEGT. CDR3 loop: CASSEPGQGNTEAFF. The CDR3 DNA follows: TGTGCCAGCAGTGAACCGGGACAGGGAAACACTGAAGCTTTCTTT.

The sample holds many counts of this clonotype. The CDR3 DNA sequence: TGTGCCAGCAGCTCCATTCACTGGGGGTTTGGGACTAATGAAAAACTGTTTTTT. It specifies CASSSIHWGFGTNEKLFF. The chain joins TRBV7-2 to TRBJ1-4, with D perhaps matching TRBD1 (5 bases). The V end lost 4 bases, the J end lost 2 bases, and 20 bases lay between the germline ends. Germline CDR1 SGHTA, CDR2 FQGNSA. The CDR3 is made up of 18 amino acids.

The gene calls are TRBV7-9 and TRBJ2-7, with 13 positions matching TRBD2. CDR1 SEHNR and CDR2 FQNEAQ come from the germline V gene (reference sequence). J gave up 6 bases and V 6 bases, and 2 bases lay outside the gene matches. The CDR3 is 13 amino acids. In DNA form, the CDR3 reads TGTGCCAGCAGAGGACTAGCGGGAGTCGAGCAGTACTTC. Its protein is CASRGLAGVEQYF.

The rearrangement uses TRBV20-1 and TRBJ2-7; 10 positions match TRBD1. The length of the CDR3 is 15 residues. V trimming: 2 bases; J trimming: 3 bases; junction bases outside the gene matches: 7. The V gene's germline CDR1 is DFQATT and CDR2 SNEGSKA (reference sequence). The CDR3 coding sequence is TGCAGTGCTAGACTCGACAGGGGGCGAGGCTACGAGCAGTACTTC. Translating gives CSARLDRGRGYEQYF.

This clonotype was recorded at least ten times. The genes are TRBV27 and TRBJ2-7, with 11 bases lining up with TRBD1. This CDR3 comprises 14 residues. Germline assignment: CDR1 MNHEY and CDR2 SMNVEV (reference sequence). J gave up 9 bases and V 4 bases, and 8 bases lay outside the gene matches. CDR3 protein: CASSSSGQGDGQYF. DNA for the CDR3: TGTGCCAGCAGTTCCTCGGGACAGGGGGATGGGCAGTACTTC.

A note on this clonotype: This could be a read error, since a much larger clone is one nucleotide away. The rearrangement links TRBV6-5 to TRBJ2-5; no reliable D call. Germline V gene sequence: CDR1 MNHEY, CDR2 SVGAGI. CDR3 length: 14 residues. The CDR3 protein is CASSLSGFQETRYF. CDR3 coding DNA: TGTGCCAGCAGTTTATCGGGTTTTCAAGAGACCCGGTACTTC.

This chain links TRBV5-4 with TRBJ2-3; the D is unclear. In germline, CDR1 is SGHNT, CDR2 YYREEE (reference sequence). This CDR3 has 12 residues. V lost 1 base, J lost 5 bases, and 5 bases lay in between. The CDR3 loop reads CASSLPGDTQYF. Written as DNA, the CDR3 is TGTGCCAGCAGCTTGCCCGGAGATACGCAGTATTTT.

At least ten counts were recorded for this clonotype. The chain couples TRBV27 to TRBJ2-5, with 7 nucleotides matching TRBD1. CDR3 length: 15 amino acids. Trimming at V came to 5 bases and at J to 4 bases, leaving 10 bases not matched to a gene. The germline V gene has CDR1 MNHEY and CDR2 SMNVEV (reference sequence). CDR3: CASSIGQVIGETQYF. The CDR3 DNA is TGTGCCAGCAGTATCGGACAGGTGATAGGAGAGACCCAGTACTTC.

V usage is TRBV9 and J usage is TRBJ1-5, with no clear D. CDR1 is SGDLS and CDR2 is YYNGEE in the germline V gene. This CDR3 comprises 14 residues. Between the trimmed V and J ends, which lost 0 bases and 11 bases, there was a span of 15 bases. CDR3 sequence reads: CASSVGGVQETQHF. The CDR3 nucleotides are TGTGCCAGCAGCGTAGGCGGGGTGCAAGAGACCCAGCATTTT.

The J gene is TRBJ1-2, the V gene TRBV2, with 12 bases that match TRBD1. CDR1 and CDR2 (germline): SNHLY, FYNNEI. The length of the CDR3 is 16 residues. V gave up 4 bases and J gave up 5 bases; unmatched junction bases: 8. CDR3 in amino acids: CASSASGTGGNYGYTF. Written as DNA, the CDR3 is TGTGCCAGCAGTGCCTCCGGGACAGGGGGCAATTATGGCTACACCTTC.

This clonotype was observed at least ten times. The chain is built from TRBV20-1 and TRBJ2-5; a possible D gene is TRBD2 (5 bases). Trimming removed 1 base from V and 4 bases from J, with 13 bases in between. CDR1 is DFQATT and CDR2 is SNEGSKA in the germline V gene (reference sequence). This CDR3 has 14 amino acids. DNA for the CDR3: TGCAGTGCTAGAGTCCCTAGCCGGGGAGAGACCCAGTACTTC. This encodes CSARVPSRGETQYF.

In regard to this clonotype: Compared with germline, one end of the junction differs, possibly owing to a read error. The rearrangement joins TRBV6-5 to TRBJ2-5; the D call may be TRBD1 or TRBD2 (7 bases each). CDR1 and CDR2 (germline): MNHEY, SVGAGI. The CDR3 extends over 15 amino acids. CDR3 protein: CASSQGGGLQETQYF. As DNA, the CDR3 is TGCGCCAGCAGCCAGGGGGGGGGCCTCCAAGAGACCCAGTACTTC.

The chain recombines TRBV10-3 with TRBJ2-7; 9 nucleotides line up with TRBD2. This CDR3 comprises 17 residues. After removal of 4 bases from V and 0 bases from J, the junction contained 10 bases not matched to a gene. Germline-derived CDR1 and CDR2 are ENHRY and SYGVKD. Written as DNA, the CDR3 is TGTGCCATCAGTGCGCTTCCTTGGACTAGCGACTCCTACGAGCAGTACTTC. Translated, it gives CAISALPWTSDSYEQYF.

The CDR3 nucleotides read TGTGCCAGCAGCTGGTTAGGGGAAGAAGAGACCCAGTACTTC. Amino acid sequence: CASSWLGEEETQYF. The rearrangement uses TRBV7-9 and TRBJ2-5; a possible D gene is TRBD1 (5 bases). CDR1 is SEHNR, CDR2 FQNEAQ, per germline (reference sequence). V shed 4 bases and J shed 3 bases, with 12 bases lying between them. This CDR3 comprises 14 residues.